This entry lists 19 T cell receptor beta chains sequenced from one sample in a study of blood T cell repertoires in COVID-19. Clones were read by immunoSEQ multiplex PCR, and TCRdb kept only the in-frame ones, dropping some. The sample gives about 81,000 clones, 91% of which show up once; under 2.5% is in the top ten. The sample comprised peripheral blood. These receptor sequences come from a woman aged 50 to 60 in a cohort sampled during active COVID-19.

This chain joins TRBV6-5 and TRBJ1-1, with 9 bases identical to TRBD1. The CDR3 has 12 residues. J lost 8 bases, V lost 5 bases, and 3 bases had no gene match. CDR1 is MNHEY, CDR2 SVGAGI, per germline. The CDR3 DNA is TGTGCCAGCAGTCCCGGGACAGGGGAAGCTTTCTTT. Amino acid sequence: CASSPGTGEAFF.

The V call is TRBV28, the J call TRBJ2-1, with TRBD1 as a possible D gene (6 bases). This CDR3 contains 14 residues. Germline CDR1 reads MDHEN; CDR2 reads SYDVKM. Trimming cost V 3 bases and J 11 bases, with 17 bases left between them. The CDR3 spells CASSFGQGHEKQFF. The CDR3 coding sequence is TGTGCCAGCAGTTTCGGGCAGGGACATGAAAAGCAGTTCTTC.

As DNA, the CDR3 is TGTGCCACCAGCAGAGATGGCCCCTACGAGCAGTACTTC. This encodes CATSRDGPYEQYF. The chain uses TRBV15 and TRBJ2-7; no clear D. Germline CDR1 is LNHNV and CDR2 is YYDKDF (reference sequence). The CDR3 consists of 13 residues. Trimming pared 0 bases from V and 2 bases from J, leaving 5 bases between.

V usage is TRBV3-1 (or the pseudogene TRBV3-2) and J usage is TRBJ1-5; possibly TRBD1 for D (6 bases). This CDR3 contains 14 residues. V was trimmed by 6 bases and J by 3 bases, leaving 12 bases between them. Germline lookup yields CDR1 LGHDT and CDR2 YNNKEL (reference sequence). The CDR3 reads CASSHGQNNQPQHF. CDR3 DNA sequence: TGTGCCAGCAGTCACGGACAGAACAATCAGCCCCAGCATTTT.

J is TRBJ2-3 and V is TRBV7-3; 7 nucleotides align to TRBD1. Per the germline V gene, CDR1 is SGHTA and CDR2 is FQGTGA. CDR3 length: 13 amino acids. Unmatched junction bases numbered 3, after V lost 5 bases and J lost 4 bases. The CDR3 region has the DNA TGTGCCAGCAGCCTCCAGGGGGCAGATACGCAGTATTTT. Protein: CASSLQGADTQYF.

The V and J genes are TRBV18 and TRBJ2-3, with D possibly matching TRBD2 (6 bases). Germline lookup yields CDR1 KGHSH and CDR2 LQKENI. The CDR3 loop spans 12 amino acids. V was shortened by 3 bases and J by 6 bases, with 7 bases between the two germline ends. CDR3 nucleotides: TGTGCCAGCTCACCTGGGACTGATACGCAGTATTTT. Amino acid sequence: CASSPGTDTQYF.

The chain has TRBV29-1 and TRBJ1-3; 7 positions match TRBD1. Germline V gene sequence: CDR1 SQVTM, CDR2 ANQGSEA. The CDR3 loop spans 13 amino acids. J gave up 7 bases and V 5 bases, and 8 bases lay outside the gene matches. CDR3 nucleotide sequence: TGCAGCGTTCCCCTGACAGGGTCGAACACCATATATTTT. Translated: CSVPLTGSNTIYF.

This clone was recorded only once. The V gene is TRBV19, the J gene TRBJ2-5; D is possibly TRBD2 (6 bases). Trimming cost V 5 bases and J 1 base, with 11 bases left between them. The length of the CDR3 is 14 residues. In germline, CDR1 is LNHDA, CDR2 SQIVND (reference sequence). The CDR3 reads CASSPGLIQETQYF. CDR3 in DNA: TGTGCCAGTAGTCCGGGACTGATCCAAGAGACCCAGTACTTC.

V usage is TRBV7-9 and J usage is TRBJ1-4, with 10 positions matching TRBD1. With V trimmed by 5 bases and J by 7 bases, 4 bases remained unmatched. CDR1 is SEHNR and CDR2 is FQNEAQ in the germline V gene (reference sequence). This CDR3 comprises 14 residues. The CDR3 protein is CASSRQGASEKLFF. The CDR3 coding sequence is TGTGCCAGCAGCAGACAGGGGGCTAGTGAAAAACTGTTTTTT.

CDR3 nucleotides: TGTGCCAGCAGCTTTGTAGCGGGGGGCTCCTACGAGCAGTACTTC. It encodes CASSFVAGGSYEQYF. This chain links TRBV7-2 with TRBJ2-7; 10 bases map to TRBD2. Trimming cost V 3 bases and J 0 bases; bases outside gene matches: 2. Germline CDR1 and CDR2: SGHTA and FQGNSA. CDR3 length: 15 amino acids.

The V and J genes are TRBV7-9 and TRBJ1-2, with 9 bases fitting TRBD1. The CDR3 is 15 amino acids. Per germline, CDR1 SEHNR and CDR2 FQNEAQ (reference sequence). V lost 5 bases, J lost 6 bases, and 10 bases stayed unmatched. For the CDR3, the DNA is TGTGCCAGCAGCCGCTACGATGGGACAGGGAATGGCTACACCTTC. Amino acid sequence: CASSRYDGTGNGYTF.

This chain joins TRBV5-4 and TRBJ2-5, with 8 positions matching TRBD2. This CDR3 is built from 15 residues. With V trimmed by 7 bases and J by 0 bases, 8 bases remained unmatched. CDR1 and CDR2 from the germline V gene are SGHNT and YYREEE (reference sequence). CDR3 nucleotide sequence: TGTGCCAGCCAGTGGGTAGCGGGGAACCAAGAGACCCAGTACTTC. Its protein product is CASQWVAGNQETQYF.

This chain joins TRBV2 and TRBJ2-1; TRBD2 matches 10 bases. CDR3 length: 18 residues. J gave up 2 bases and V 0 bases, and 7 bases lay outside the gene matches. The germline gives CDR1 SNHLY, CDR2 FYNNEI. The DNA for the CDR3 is TGTGCCAGCAGTGAAGCGCTTCTAGCGGGGGTACCCTACAATGAGCAGTTCTTC. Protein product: CASSEALLAGVPYNEQFF. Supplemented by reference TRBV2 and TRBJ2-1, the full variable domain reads EPEVTQTPSHQVTQMGQEVILRCVPISNHLYFYWYRQILGQKVEFLVSFYNNEISEKSEIFDDQFSVERPDGSNFTLKIRSTKLEDSAMYFCASSEALLAGVPYNEQFFGPGTRLTVL.

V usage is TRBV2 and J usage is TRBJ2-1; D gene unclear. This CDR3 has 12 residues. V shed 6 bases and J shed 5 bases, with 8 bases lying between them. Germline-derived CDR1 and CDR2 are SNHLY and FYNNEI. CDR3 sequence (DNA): TGTGCCAGCAGAGATTCTAACAATGAGCAGTTCTTC. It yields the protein CASRDSNNEQFF.

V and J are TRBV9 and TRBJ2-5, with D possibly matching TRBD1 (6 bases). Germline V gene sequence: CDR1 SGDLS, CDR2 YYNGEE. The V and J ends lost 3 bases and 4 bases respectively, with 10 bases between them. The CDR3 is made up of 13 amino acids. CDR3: CASSEQGLETQYF. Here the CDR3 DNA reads TGTGCCAGCAGCGAACAGGGTCTAGAGACCCAGTACTTC.

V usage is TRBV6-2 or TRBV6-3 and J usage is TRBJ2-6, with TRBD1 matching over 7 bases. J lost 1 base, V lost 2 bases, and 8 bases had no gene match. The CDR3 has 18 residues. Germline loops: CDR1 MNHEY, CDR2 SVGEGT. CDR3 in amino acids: CASSYVPGQISGANVLTF. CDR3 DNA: TGTGCCAGCAGTTACGTCCCGGGACAGATATCTGGGGCCAACGTCCTGACTTTC.

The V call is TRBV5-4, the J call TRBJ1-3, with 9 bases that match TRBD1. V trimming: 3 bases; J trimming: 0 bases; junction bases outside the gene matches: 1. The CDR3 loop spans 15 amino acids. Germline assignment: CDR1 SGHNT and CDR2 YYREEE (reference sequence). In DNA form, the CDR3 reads TGTGCCAGCAGCTGGGGACAGGGCTCTGGAAACACCATATATTTT. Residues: CASSWGQGSGNTIYF.

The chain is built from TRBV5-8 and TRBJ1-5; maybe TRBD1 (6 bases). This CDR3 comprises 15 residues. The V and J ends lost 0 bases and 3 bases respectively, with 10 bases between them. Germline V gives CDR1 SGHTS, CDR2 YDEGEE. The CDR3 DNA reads TGTGCCAGCAGCTTGGCGGACAGCGACAATCAGCCCCAGCATTTT. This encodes CASSLADSDNQPQHF.

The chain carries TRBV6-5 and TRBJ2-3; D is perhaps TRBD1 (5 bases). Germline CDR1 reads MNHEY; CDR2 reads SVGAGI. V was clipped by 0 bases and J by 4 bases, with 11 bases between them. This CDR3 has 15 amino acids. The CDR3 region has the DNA TGTGCCAGCAGTTACTCGGCAGGGCCCGCAGATACGCAGTATTTT. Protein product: CASSYSAGPADTQYF.